These 13 T cell receptor beta chains were sequenced from one sample in a study of T-cell reconstitution after alpha-beta-depleted transplantation in children (dated by TCRdb to about 2016). The library was prepared using PCR. The reads were generated on an Illumina HiSeq 2500. TCR library preparation used molecular barcoding, with unique molecular identifiers applied to normalize quantification of the TCRbeta repertoire. TCRdb reworked the public reads: Q25 trimming with fastp, MiXCR clone assembly, productive beta chains retained. Merged by CDR3 protein, the rows form single entries marked with the most common genes and DNA. The sample table holds some 520,000 distinct CDR3 sequences, of which about 31% were seen once. The ten largest clones take up approximately 2.3% of the sample. The sample consisted of PBMCs from the stem cell graft donor, taken from the stem cell graft. The receptor set was obtained from a human donor who donated a stem cell graft to a child with aplastic anemia.

This clonotype was picked up a small number of times. The chain employs TRBV6-1 and TRBJ2-7; D tentatively reads TRBD1 or TRBD2 (5 bases each). The germline V gene encodes CDR1 MNHNS and CDR2 SASEGT. This CDR3 comprises 14 residues. V lost 5 bases and J 3 bases, leaving 14 bases between the germline ends. The CDR3 sequence: CASSRSGPLYEQYF. CDR3 bases: TGTGCCAGCAGTAGATCGGGACCCCTCTACGAGCAGTACTTC.

This chain connects TRBV28 to TRBJ2-5, with no clear D. Germline CDR1 and CDR2: MDHEN and SYDVKM. The CDR3 contains 15 residues. V was cut by 6 bases and J by 1 base, with 15 bases left in between. CDR3 sequence: CASSRLNTGQETQYF. In nucleotides, the CDR3 is TGTGCCAGCAGCCGCCTGAACACGGGCCAAGAGACCCAGTACTTC.

This clonotype turned up a few times. One junction end disagrees with the germline gene, perhaps due to a read error. The rearrangement joins TRBV27 to TRBJ2-1; TRBD2 agrees at 11 bases. This CDR3 has 13 residues. In germline, CDR1 is MNHEY, CDR2 SMNVEV (reference sequence). The CDR3 DNA reads as TGTGCCAGCGCATCCCCGACTAGCGGGATAGCAAAGTTC. This translates into CASASPTSGIAKF.

This rearrangement joins TRBV6-1 to TRBJ2-1; D is uncertain. The V gene lost 3 bases and the J gene lost 7 bases, with 1 base spanning the gap. This CDR3 comprises 10 residues. CDR1 MNHNS and CDR2 SASEGT come from the germline V gene. The CDR3 nucleotides read TGTGCCAGCAGTGATAATGAGCAGTTCTTC. Protein product: CASSDNEQFF.

V and J are TRBV7-2 and TRBJ2-1; D might be TRBD2 (5 bases). V gave up 2 bases and J gave up 8 bases, with 10 bases separating them. The germline gives CDR1 SGHTA, CDR2 FQGNSA. There are 13 residues in the CDR3. Written as DNA, the CDR3 is TGTGCCAGCAGCTTACAGTACGGGGATGAGCAGTTCTTC. Protein sequence: CASSLQYGDEQFF.

This chain uses TRBV7-8 with TRBJ2-7; D may be TRBD2 (10 bases). The germline V gene encodes CDR1 SGHVS and CDR2 FQNEAQ. This CDR3 region has 20 residues. Trimming stripped 1 base from V and 2 bases from J, with 27 bases between. CDR3 amino acids: CASSLVAGTGILAGTYEQYF. The CDR3 bases are TGTGCCAGCAGCTTAGTCGCCGGGACAGGGATACTAGCGGGGACCTACGAGCAGTACTTC.

V gene TRBV12-3 or TRBV12-4 combines with J gene TRBJ2-1; 9 bases map to TRBD2. The CDR3 sequence is 16 residues long. The V and J ends lost 3 bases and 0 bases, in that order; junction bases with no gene match: 3. The CDR3 DNA sequence: TGTGCCAGCAGTTTTCTTAGCGGGAGCTCCTACAATGAGCAGTTCTTC. Amino acids: CASSFLSGSSYNEQFF.

The chain uses TRBV20-1 and TRBJ1-2; 12 nucleotides line up with TRBD1. Germline loops: CDR1 DFQATT, CDR2 SNEGSKA (reference sequence). V lost 6 bases and J lost 4; bases outside the gene matches: 12. The CDR3 loop spans 16 amino acids. The chain's CDR3 is CSAPGQGADQFYGYTF. The CDR3, as DNA: TGCAGTGCCCCGGGACAGGGGGCGGACCAGTTCTATGGCTACACCTTC.

The genes are TRBV5-5 and TRBJ2-5; TRBD1 or TRBD2 may be the D gene (6 bases each). Deletions cut 3 bases from V and 5 bases from J, with 23 bases between. Germline CDR1 reads SGHKS; CDR2 reads YYEKEE (reference sequence). The CDR3 has 17 amino acids. CDR3 loop: CASSYGQPGGTGETQYF. Written as DNA, the CDR3 is TGTGCCAGCAGCTACGGACAGCCCGGAGGGACTGGGGAGACCCAGTACTTC.

V is TRBV7-2 and J is TRBJ2-7; D is unresolved. The CDR3 contains 14 residues. Germline values: CDR1 SGHTA, CDR2 FQGNSA. The V and J ends lost 0 bases and 4 bases respectively, with 10 bases between them. The CDR3 DNA sequence: TGTGCCAGCAGCTTAGCTACGGGTTTTTACGAGCAGTACTTC. Translated, it gives CASSLATGFYEQYF.

This clonotype was found a few times. The chain is built from TRBV5-1 and TRBJ1-2; the D gene is possibly TRBD1 (5 bases). V gave up 3 bases and J gave up 2 bases, with 11 bases separating them. Germline CDR1 is SGHRS and CDR2 is YFSETQ. The CDR3 has 14 amino acids. CDR3 in DNA: TGCGCCAGCAGCTCCGTGGCAGGGAACTATGGCTACACCTTC. Protein product: CASSSVAGNYGYTF.

The CDR3 nucleotides read TGTGCCAGCAGCGATGGACGGGGCGCAGGGAATGAGCAGTTCTTC. Translation: CASSDGRGAGNEQFF. The gene calls are TRBV7-7 and TRBJ2-1; D could derive from TRBD1 or TRBD2 (5 bases each). The V end was cut by 5 bases, the J end by 7 bases, with 18 bases between. Looked up from germline, CDR1 is SSHAT and CDR2 is FNYEAQ (reference sequence). The CDR3 spans 15 residues.

The gene calls are TRBV9 and TRBJ1-2, with D possibly being TRBD1 (5 bases). The CDR3 sequence is 13 residues long. Between the trimmed V and J ends, which lost 7 bases and 4 bases, there was a span of 14 bases. Germline V gene sequence: CDR1 SGDLS, CDR2 YYNGEE. For the CDR3, the DNA is TGTGCCAGCGAGCAGGGCAAGGGCTATGGCTACACCTTC. It specifies CASEQGKGYGYTF.